The 14 T cell receptor beta chains listed next were all sequenced from one sample in a study of blood T cell repertoires in COVID-19. Repertoires were generated with immunoSEQ multiplex PCR, while TCRdb's copy carries only in-frame clones and drops some. The sample shows about 160,000 clones, around four fifths of them seen only once. Input material: peripheral blood. The receptors come from a man aged 35-49 years who had recovered from COVID-19.

The V call is TRBV6-5, the J call TRBJ2-1, with TRBD1 matching 9 bases. V dropped 4 bases and J dropped 0; count of bases not matched to a gene: 4. Germline V gene sequence: CDR1 MNHEY, CDR2 SVGAGI. The CDR3 sequence is 16 residues long. CDR3 nucleotide sequence: TGTGCCAGCAGTTCTCAGGACAGGGGCTCCTACAATGAGCAGTTCTTC. Encoded protein: CASSSQDRGSYNEQFF.

The V gene is TRBV7-2, the J gene TRBJ1-3; TRBD1 is a possible D gene (5 bases). CDR3 length: 14 amino acids. Germline CDR1 SGHTA, CDR2 FQGNSA. V was cut by 5 bases and J by 6 bases, with 14 bases left in between. The CDR3 DNA follows: TGTGCCAGCAGCAATCTCGGGGGGACAAACACCATATATTTT. Residues: CASSNLGGTNTIYF.

The chain has TRBV7-2 and TRBJ1-1, with a possible D match to TRBD1 (5 bases). The germline gives CDR1 SGHTA, CDR2 FQGNSA. CDR3 length: 15 amino acids. Trimming removed 1 base at V and 1 base at J, with 10 bases between. The chain's CDR3 is CASSLVGLGNTEAFF. The CDR3 DNA sequence: TGTGCCAGCAGCTTAGTGGGGCTTGGGAACACTGAAGCTTTCTTT.

The CDR3 loop reads CATLGTSGSNYTQYF. CDR3 nucleotide sequence: TGTGCCACGCTCGGGACTAGCGGGAGTAATTATACGCAGTATTTT. This rearrangement joins TRBV10-3 to TRBJ2-3; TRBD2 aligns across 14 bases. The CDR3 has 15 residues. V trimming: 10 bases; J trimming: 7 bases; junction bases outside the gene matches: 10. In germline, CDR1 is ENHRY, CDR2 SYGVKD.

The chain employs TRBV27 and TRBJ2-7; D call uncertain. From germline, CDR1 is MNHEY and CDR2 SMNVEV (reference sequence). The CDR3 is made up of 12 amino acids. The V gene lost 5 bases and the J gene lost 4 bases, with 9 bases spanning the gap. CDR3: CASSPSGYEQYF. The CDR3 DNA reads TGTGCCAGCAGTCCCTCAGGATACGAGCAGTACTTC.

J is TRBJ2-5 and V is TRBV5-6; D gene ambiguous. The V gene lost 4 bases and the J gene lost 0 bases, with 7 bases spanning the gap. Germline V lookup: CDR1 SGHDT, CDR2 YYEEEE. This CDR3 has 13 residues. The CDR3 DNA sequence: TGTGCCAGCAGCGCCGACAACCAAGAGACCCAGTACTTC. Translated: CASSADNQETQYF.

This clone came up a few times. The V gene is TRBV28, the J gene TRBJ2-5, with TRBD1 as a possible D gene (6 bases). The V gene's germline CDR1 is MDHEN and CDR2 SYDVKM. This CDR3 is 12 amino acids long. V lost 5 bases and J lost 5, with 9 bases in between. CDR3 sequence (DNA): TGTGCCAGCAGTCTGGGGGCGGAGACCCAGTACTTC. This codes for CASSLGAETQYF.

The gene calls are TRBV9 and TRBJ2-3; 10 nucleotides align to TRBD2. The trim removed 3 bases at V and 0 bases at J, leaving 4 bases unmatched. The CDR3 has 16 residues. CDR1 is SGDLS, CDR2 YYNGEE, per germline. CDR3 bases: TGTGCCAGCAGCGGATCGACTAGCGGGAGCACAGATACGCAGTATTTT. Translation gives CASSGSTSGSTDTQYF.

CDR3 protein: CASSYRDSGDGYTF. CDR3 in DNA: TGTGCCAGCAGTTATCGGGACAGCGGCGATGGCTACACCTTC. The chain links TRBV27 to TRBJ1-2, with 7 bases fitting TRBD1. This CDR3 is built from 14 residues. Trimming at V came to 4 bases and at J to 6 bases, leaving 8 bases not matched to a gene. The germline CDR1 and CDR2 sequences are MNHEY and SMNVEV (reference sequence).

The rearrangement uses TRBV30 and TRBJ1-3; no firm D call. Germline CDR1 and CDR2: GTSNPN and SVGIG (reference sequence). The CDR3 extends over 15 amino acids. V lost 4 bases, J lost 0 bases, and 13 bases lay in between. The CDR3 protein is CAWTTDSRSGNTIYF. CDR3 in DNA: TGTGCCTGGACCACGGACTCGCGCTCTGGAAACACCATATATTTT.

This chain connects TRBV7-8 to TRBJ2-7; possibly TRBD1 for D (5 bases). Per the germline V gene, CDR1 is SGHVS and CDR2 is FQNEAQ. The CDR3 covers 14 residues. The germline V and J ends were trimmed by 5 bases and 3 bases, with 14 bases remaining between them. CDR3 residues: CASSTLVGVYEQYF. The CDR3 region has the DNA TGTGCCAGCAGCACCCTAGTAGGGGTCTACGAGCAGTACTTC.

The chain employs TRBV9 and TRBJ2-2; D not resolved. The CDR3 is 15 amino acids. V lost 0 bases, J lost 1 base, and 7 bases lay in between. Per germline, CDR1 SGDLS and CDR2 YYNGEE. The CDR3 bases are TGTGCCAGCAGCGTAGCTGCCGGGAACACCGGGGAGCTGTTTTTT. Amino acids: CASSVAAGNTGELFF.

The chain links TRBV30 to TRBJ1-3; 7 positions match TRBD1. This CDR3 is built from 17 residues. Germline trimming cut 0 bases from V and 4 bases from J; bases unmatched to any gene: 12. CDR1 and CDR2 (germline): GTSNPN, SVGIG (reference sequence). The CDR3 sequence is CAWSVWTGTSSGNTIYF. DNA of the CDR3: TGTGCCTGGAGTGTATGGACAGGTACTTCTTCGGGAAACACCATATATTTT.

In its sample, this clone was seen a few times. The rearrangement joins TRBV6-1 to TRBJ2-2; the match to TRBD2 covers 8 bases. This CDR3 has 14 residues. Germline V CDR1 and CDR2: MNHNS, SASEGT. V was clipped by 6 bases and J by 6 bases; unmatched bases: 6. The CDR3 protein is CASSPGTSSGELFF. CDR3 DNA: TGTGCCAGCAGCCCCGGGACTAGTTCCGGGGAGCTGTTTTTT.